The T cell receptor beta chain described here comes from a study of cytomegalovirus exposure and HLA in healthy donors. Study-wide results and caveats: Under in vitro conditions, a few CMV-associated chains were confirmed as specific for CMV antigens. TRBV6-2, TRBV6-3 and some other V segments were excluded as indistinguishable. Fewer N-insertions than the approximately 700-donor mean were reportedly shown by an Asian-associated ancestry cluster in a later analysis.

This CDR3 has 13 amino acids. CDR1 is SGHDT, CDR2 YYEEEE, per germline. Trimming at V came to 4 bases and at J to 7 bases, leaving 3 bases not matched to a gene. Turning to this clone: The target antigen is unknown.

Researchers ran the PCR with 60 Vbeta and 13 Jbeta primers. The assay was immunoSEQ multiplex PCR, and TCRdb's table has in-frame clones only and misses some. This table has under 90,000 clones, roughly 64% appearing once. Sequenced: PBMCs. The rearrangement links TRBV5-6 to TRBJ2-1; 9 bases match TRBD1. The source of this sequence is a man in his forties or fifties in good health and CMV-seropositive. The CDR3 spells CASSTGTGNEQFF. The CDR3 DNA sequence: TGTGCCAGCAGCACCGGGACAGGGAATGAGCAGTTCTTC.